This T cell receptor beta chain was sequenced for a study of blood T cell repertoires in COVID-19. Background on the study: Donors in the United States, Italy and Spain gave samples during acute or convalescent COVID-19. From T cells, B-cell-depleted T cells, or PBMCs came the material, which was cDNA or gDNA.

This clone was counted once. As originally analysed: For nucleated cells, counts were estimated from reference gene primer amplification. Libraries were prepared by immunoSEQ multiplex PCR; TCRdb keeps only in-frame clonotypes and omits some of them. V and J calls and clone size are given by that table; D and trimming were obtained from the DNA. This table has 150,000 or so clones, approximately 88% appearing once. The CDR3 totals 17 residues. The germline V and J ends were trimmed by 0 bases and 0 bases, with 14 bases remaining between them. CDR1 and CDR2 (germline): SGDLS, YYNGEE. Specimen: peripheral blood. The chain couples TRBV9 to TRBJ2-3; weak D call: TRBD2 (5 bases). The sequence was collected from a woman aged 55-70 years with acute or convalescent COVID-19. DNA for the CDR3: TGTGCCAGCAGCGTAGGCCCTAGCCAGTTTAGCACAGATACGCAGTATTTT. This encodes CASSVGPSQFSTDTQYF.